The clone carrying this TCR beta chain has only a few counts. Its antigen is not identified. Preparation of the TCRbeta library used unique molecular identifiers. TCRdb re-analysed the PCR reads in MiXCR, keeping a single row per CDR3 protein. Of about 340,000 distinct CDR3 sequences listed, 15% to 20% are singletons. CDR3 size: 14 residues. V was cut by 7 bases and J by 1 base, with 10 bases left in between. These data are taken from a study of T-cell reconstitution after alpha-beta-depleted transplantation in children. General study results and limits: Roughly two months post-transplant, alpha-beta T cells reportedly originated from several hundred graft clones that had expanded. In some patients, recipient T cells and intrathymic progenitors surviving conditioning explained high day-60 diversity. T-cell numbers and diversity one year post-transplant derived largely from freshly generated T cells.

This sequence joins TRBV12-3 or TRBV12-4 and TRBJ2-2; D is undetermined. The sequenced sample was PBMCs, mostly from graft donor cells, obtained 360 days after TCRalphabeta/CD19-depleted stem cell transplant. The sequence derives from a male patient aged 2-9 years who had a stem cell transplant for acute lymphoblastic leukemia, so the T cells may come from the graft donor. The CDR3 spells CASTLGRNTGELFF. The DNA of the CDR3 is TGTGCCAGCACCCTCGGCAGGAACACCGGGGAGCTGTTTTTT.